The 7 T cell receptor beta chains presented below share a single source sample, sequenced in a study of CD8 T cell repertoires and HIV-1 epitope variants. No antigen is known for these receptors. This table comes from immunoSEQ multiplex PCR, and its TCRdb copy is limited to in-frame clones, with some not included. In the table there are roughly 5,000 clones, 55% to 80% of which are singletons. The material sequenced was cultured CD8+ T cells derived from PBMCs. Receptors were obtained from a male donor with HIV.

This clone was seen just once. The genes are TRBV9 and TRBJ2-3; TRBD2 might be the D (6 bases). Germline CDR1 and CDR2: SGDLS and YYNGEE. Trimming took off 0 bases at V and 0 bases at J, with 11 bases between the two ends. There are 16 residues in the CDR3. The DNA for the CDR3 is TGTGCCAGCAGCGTAGGAGGTGCGGGGAGCACAGATACGCAGTATTTT. This translates into CASSVGGAGSTDTQYF. The whole variable domain, filled in from reference TRBV9 and TRBJ2-3, reads DSGVTQTPKHLITATGQRVTLRCSPRSGDLSVYWYQQSLDQGLQFLIQYYNGEERAKGNILERFSAQQFPDLHSELNLSSLELGDSALYFCASSVGGAGSTDTQYFGPGTRLTVL.

This clone was counted only a few times. V usage is TRBV7-9 and J usage is TRBJ1-1; D remains unclear. Looked up from germline, CDR1 is SEHNR and CDR2 is FQNEAQ (reference sequence). Trimming pared 1 base from V and 5 bases from J, leaving 2 bases between. The CDR3 length is 11 residues. In DNA form, the CDR3 reads TGTGCCAGCAGCTTAGATACTGAAGCTTTCTTT. This gives the protein CASSLDTEAFF.

The V gene is TRBV7-2, the J gene TRBJ1-2, with TRBD1 matching 7 bases. This CDR3 contains 13 residues. Germline CDR1 and CDR2: SGHTA and FQGNSA. J gave up 10 bases and V 5 bases, and 10 bases lay outside the gene matches. The CDR3 sequence: CASSPGTVGAYTF. DNA of the CDR3: TGTGCCAGCAGCCCCGGGACAGTCGGGGCCTACACCTTC.

The rearrangement uses TRBV19 and TRBJ1-5, with D perhaps TRBD1 (6 bases). This CDR3 is 15 amino acids long. V was shortened by 3 bases and J by 0 bases, with 9 bases between the two germline ends. The germline CDR1 and CDR2 sequences are LNHDA and SQIVND (reference sequence). In nucleotides, the CDR3 is TGTGCCAGTAGTATGGGGGCGCGTAGCAATCAGCCCCAGCATTTT. This codes for CASSMGARSNQPQHF.

The V gene is TRBV30, the J gene TRBJ2-7; no reliable D call. CDR3 length equals 12 residues. CDR1 and CDR2 from the germline V gene are GTSNPN and SVGIG (reference sequence). Trimming took 3 bases from V and 2 from J, leaving 8 bases between them. CDR3 DNA sequence: TGTGCCTGGAGGGCAGGACCCTACGAGCAGTACTTC. Protein sequence: CAWRAGPYEQYF.

By share, this clone ranks as medium-sized (0.01 to 0.1%). The genes are TRBV27 and TRBJ1-1; D unclear. Germline CDR1 reads MNHEY; CDR2 reads SMNVEV (reference sequence). Trimming shortened V by 6 bases and J by 3 bases, and 14 bases separated the two germline ends. The CDR3 is made up of 14 amino acids. CDR3 coding DNA: TGTGCCAGCAGCCCCTCCGACACTTACACTGAAGCTTTCTTT. Its protein is CASSPSDTYTEAFF.

This clone was found once. V and J are TRBV4-1 and TRBJ2-3; D gene ambiguous. The germline V gene encodes CDR1 MGHRA and CDR2 YSYEKL. This CDR3 is 13 amino acids long. Deletions cut 4 bases from V and 6 bases from J, with 11 bases between. The CDR3: CASSLDEPDTQYF. CDR3 nucleotide sequence: TGCGCCAGCAGCCTTGACGAGCCGGATACGCAGTATTTT.